Below are 22 T cell receptor beta chains sequenced from a single sample in a study of molecular identifiers for immune sequencing clone quantification. MiXCR was run by TCRdb on the PCR reads, yielding one entry per CDR3 protein. The repertoire has some 320,000 distinct CDR3 sequences, 20% to 25% of them found once; the top ten carry roughly 0.8%. Sample: naive CD8+ T cells from blood, with Jurkat cell RNA spiked in. Described subset: FACS-sorted CD8+CD4-CCR7+CD45RA+ naive T cells. All receptors come from a human donor in good health. Some libraries in this study had Jurkat cell RNA spiked in.

This clonotype was seen ten or more times. The rearrangement links TRBV2 to TRBJ2-1; no firm D call. Trimming shortened V by 1 base and J by 8 bases, and 9 bases separated the two germline ends. Germline loops: CDR1 SNHLY, CDR2 FYNNEI. The CDR3 totals 13 residues. CDR3 in amino acids: CASSEEPYDEQFF. The DNA of the CDR3 is TGTGCCAGCAGTGAAGAACCGTACGATGAGCAGTTCTTC.

This clonotype has at least ten counts. The V and J genes are TRBV11-2 and TRBJ2-4, with D hard to call. Germline V gene sequence: CDR1 SGHAT, CDR2 FQNNGV. The CDR3 runs 15 residues. V shed 2 bases and J shed 5 bases, with 13 bases lying between them. For the CDR3, the DNA is TGTGCCAGCAGCTTAAATTCCAGGTTGGAAAACATTCAGTACTTC. Its protein is CASSLNSRLENIQYF. Together with reference TRBV11-2 and TRBJ2-4, the CDR3 gives the full variable domain: EAGVAQSPRYKIIEKRQSVAFWCNPISGHATLYWYQQILGQGPKLLIQFQNNGVVDDSQLPKDRFSAERLKGVDSTLKIQPAKLEDSAVYLCASSLNSRLENIQYFGAGTRLSVL.

In this sample, this clonotype turned up a few times. The chain is built from TRBV5-3 and TRBJ2-3; the match to TRBD2 covers 11 bases. TRBV5-3 is known as an ORF, though its function is uncertain. The CDR3 covers 18 residues. The V gene end was trimmed by 8 bases and the J gene end by 0 bases; junction bases not matched to a gene: 14. The CDR3 sequence: CASRPGLAEPQSTDTQYF. The CDR3 DNA is TGTGCCAGCAGACCGGGACTAGCGGAACCCCAAAGCACAGATACGCAGTATTTT.

This clonotype was picked up many times. The V and J genes are TRBV29-1 and TRBJ1-2; D may be TRBD1 (5 bases). Looked up from germline, CDR1 is SQVTM and CDR2 is ANQGSEA. CDR3 size: 12 residues. V lost 5 bases and J 2 bases, leaving 9 bases between the germline ends. CDR3: CSVLQENYGYTF. CDR3 coding DNA: TGCAGCGTTCTACAGGAGAACTATGGCTACACCTTC.

The chain couples TRBV5-1 to TRBJ2-1; maybe TRBD2 (6 bases). CDR1 and CDR2 (germline): SGHRS, YFSETQ. CDR3 length: 16 residues. The V gene lost 4 bases and the J gene lost 2 bases, with 16 bases spanning the gap. CDR3 sequence: CASSRNRDWTYNEQFF. DNA of the CDR3: TGCGCCAGCAGCCGAAATCGGGACTGGACCTACAATGAGCAGTTCTTC.

This clonotype was seen only once. This could be a read error, since a much larger clone is one nucleotide away. CDR3 bases: TGTACCAGCAGTTACTCGGACAGGGCTCGGGAGACCCAGTACTTC. It yields the protein CTSSYSDRARETQYF. V and J are TRBV6-6 and TRBJ2-5; TRBD1 matches 8 bases. There are 15 residues in the CDR3. Per the germline V gene, CDR1 is MNHNY and CDR2 is SVGAGI (reference sequence).

The table lists this clonotype with many counts. The chain is built from TRBV29-1 and TRBJ2-5; tentatively, D is TRBD1 or TRBD2 (5 bases each). Germline V gene lookup returns CDR1 SQVTM and CDR2 ANQGSEA. The V gene lost 6 bases and the J gene lost 5 bases, with 16 bases spanning the gap. The CDR3 is made up of 13 amino acids. CDR3 sequence: CSVYGAWEETQYF. The CDR3 DNA sequence: TGCAGCGTCTATGGGGCTTGGGAGGAGACCCAGTACTTC.

Turning to this clonotype: This may stem from a read error, because a much larger clone lies one nucleotide away. The chain is built from TRBV6-5 and TRBJ1-5; 10 bases are shared with TRBD1. The CDR3 spans 15 residues. Germline lookup yields CDR1 MNHEY and CDR2 SVGAGI. CDR3 region: CAGSATGGHNQPQHF. For the CDR3, the DNA is TGTGCCGGCAGTGCGACAGGGGGCCACAATCAGCCCCAGCATTTT.

This clonotype was seen a few times. V usage is TRBV6-2 or TRBV6-3 and J usage is TRBJ1-5; possible D gene TRBD1, 5 bases. Deletions cut 2 bases from V and 3 bases from J, with 17 bases between. This CDR3 spans 17 amino acids. Germline V gives CDR1 MNHEY, CDR2 SVGEGT. The CDR3 reads CASSYMSGRGYNQPQHF. CDR3 DNA sequence: TGTGCCAGCAGTTACATGAGCGGTAGGGGATACAATCAGCCCCAGCATTTT.

Comments on this clonotype: Being one base from a much bigger clone, this may be a read error. The chain links TRBV20-1 to TRBJ2-5, with D possibly matching TRBD2 (6 bases). Trimming shortened V by 0 bases and J by 7 bases, and 21 bases separated the two germline ends. This CDR3 has 16 residues. The germline V gene has CDR1 DFQATT and CDR2 SNEGSKA (reference sequence). CDR3 amino acids: CSARDNYGSTPRTQYF. In DNA, the CDR3 is TGCAGTGCTAGAGATAATTACGGGAGCACCCCTCGGACCCAGTACTTC.

This clonotype was seen many times. J is TRBJ2-6 and V is TRBV6-5, with TRBD2 matching over 7 bases. The CDR3 has 18 residues. CDR1 and CDR2 (germline): MNHEY, SVGAGI. V lost 1 base, J lost 0 bases, and 6 bases stayed unmatched. The CDR3 loop is CASSYWLAEDSGANVLTF. DNA of the CDR3: TGTGCCAGCAGTTACTGGCTAGCGGAAGACTCTGGGGCCAACGTCCTGACTTTC.

For this clonotype: Possible read error: a much larger clone is one base away. This sequence joins TRBV12-3 or TRBV12-4 and TRBJ2-4, with 9 positions matching TRBD1. The CDR3 has 17 amino acids. The CDR3 is CVSSSSGTGPPKNIQYF. The CDR3 region has the DNA TGTGTCAGCAGTTCCTCCGGGACAGGGCCCCCCAAAAACATTCAGTACTTC.

The rearrangement links TRBV20-1 to TRBJ1-1, with D possibly being TRBD1 (6 bases). The CDR3 runs to 14 residues. The germline V gene has CDR1 DFQATT and CDR2 SNEGSKA (reference sequence). V was clipped by 1 base and J by 5 bases, with 14 bases between them. The CDR3: CSARVAGGGTEAFF. CDR3 sequence (DNA): TGCAGTGCTAGAGTAGCGGGGGGCGGAACTGAAGCTTTCTTT.

The chain couples TRBV3-1 to TRBJ1-1; 8 nucleotides match TRBD1. The CDR3 has 16 amino acids. Looked up from germline, CDR1 is LGHDT and CDR2 is YNNKEL (reference sequence). V lost 0 bases, J lost 5 bases, and 8 bases stayed unmatched. The CDR3 is CASSQDGQGLRTEAFF. Here the CDR3 DNA reads TGTGCCAGCAGCCAAGACGGACAGGGCTTGAGGACTGAAGCTTTCTTT.

The table lists this clonotype with many counts. The CDR3 DNA follows: TGTGCCAGCAGCCCCGGGGCCTTCTCTGGGGCCAACGTCCTGACTTTC. It codes for CASSPGAFSGANVLTF. The V call is TRBV27, the J call TRBJ2-6; D possibly matches TRBD1 or TRBD2 (5 bases each). The CDR3 is 16 amino acids. V lost 6 bases and J lost 0, with 12 bases in between. Germline V lookup: CDR1 MNHEY, CDR2 SMNVEV (reference sequence).

This clonotype has at least ten counts. This chain connects TRBV7-9 to TRBJ1-5, with TRBD1 matching over 8 bases. This CDR3 contains 15 residues. In germline, CDR1 is SEHNR, CDR2 FQNEAQ (reference sequence). J lost 4 bases, V lost 6 bases, and 8 bases had no gene match. The CDR3, as DNA: TGTGCCAGCAGTGAGATGACAGGGGTGAATCAGCCCCAGCATTTT. Protein sequence: CASSEMTGVNQPQHF.

There are many counts of this clonotype. V and J are TRBV7-9 and TRBJ1-1, with D perhaps TRBD1 (6 bases). The germline V and J ends were trimmed by 5 bases and 3 bases, with 10 bases remaining between them. This CDR3 contains 13 residues. Germline lookup yields CDR1 SEHNR and CDR2 FQNEAQ (reference sequence). CDR3 amino acids: CASSDGQYTEAFF. The CDR3 region has the DNA TGTGCCAGCAGCGATGGACAGTACACTGAAGCTTTCTTT.

This clonotype was observed at least ten times. This sequence joins TRBV7-6 and TRBJ2-7; 7 nucleotides line up with TRBD1. The CDR3 contains 14 residues. Germline V gene data show CDR1 as SGHVS and CDR2 as FNYEAQ. V gave up 10 bases and J gave up 0 bases; unmatched junction bases: 9. CDR3 amino acids: CATRQGTNSYEQYF. In DNA, the CDR3 is TGTGCCACACGACAGGGCACCAACTCCTACGAGCAGTACTTC.

In this sample, this clonotype turned up many times. The chain joins TRBV7-2 to TRBJ2-7, with D possibly called TRBD1 or TRBD2 (6 bases each). The CDR3 totals 16 residues. Germline-derived CDR1 and CDR2 are SGHTA and FQGNSA. Trimming removed 1 base from V and 3 bases from J, with 16 bases in between. The CDR3 region is CASSLGPWGAGYEQYF. The CDR3 DNA is TGTGCCAGCAGCTTAGGGCCCTGGGGGGCAGGCTACGAGCAGTACTTC.

This clonotype has only one observation. The gene calls are TRBV11-2 and TRBJ2-7; D might be TRBD1 (6 bases). This CDR3 is built from 15 residues. Trimming left V 5 bases short and J 0 bases short, with 14 bases between. Germline values: CDR1 SGHAT, CDR2 FQNNGV. CDR3 bases: TGTGCCAGCAGCCGATTGACAGGAACCTCCTACGAGCAGTACTTC. It encodes CASSRLTGTSYEQYF.

This clonotype was seen just once. This chain uses TRBV7-9 with TRBJ1-1; the D is unclear. CDR1 and CDR2 from the germline V gene are SEHNR and FQNEAQ (reference sequence). There are 13 residues in the CDR3. Trimming left V 5 bases short and J 5 bases short, with 12 bases between. The CDR3 sequence: CASSPRRGTEAFF. The CDR3 DNA is TGTGCCAGCAGCCCCCGACGGGGTACTGAAGCTTTCTTT.

Ten or more counts support this clonotype. The gene calls are TRBV5-1 and TRBJ2-7; D assignment may be TRBD1 or TRBD2 (5 bases each). With 4 bases removed from V and 2 bases from J, the gap between germline ends came to 16 bases. Germline CDR1 reads SGHRS; CDR2 reads YFSETQ. The CDR3 totals 15 residues. CDR3 sequence (DNA): TGCGCCAGCAGCGCGCTGGGGGTTGGGGCCTACGAGCAGTACTTC. It encodes CASSALGVGAYEQYF.